Below, one TCR beta chain is given with its context. Its antigen is undetermined. The record originates from a study of metastatic and nonmetastatic thyroid tumors. Study overall: Thyroid patients, malignant and benign, had repertoires compared across blood and tumor or nodule tissue.

TCRdb re-called clones from the PCR reads using MiXCR. Of 20,000 to 25,000 clones listed, 24% are singletons. Every patient was untreated before thyroid surgery. Findings and limits, study-wide: Malignant thyroid tumors reportedly exceeded benign nodules significantly in TCR beta diversity, with the difference appearing in blood and tumor.

Trimming stripped 7 bases from V and 4 bases from J, with 19 bases between. Germline V gene data show CDR1 as SNHLY and CDR2 as FYNNEI. CDR3 size: 15 residues. This chain uses TRBV2 with TRBJ1-1; a weak D match, TRBD1 (5 bases). The sequenced sample was tumor tissue. The sequence was collected from a male donor with papillary thyroid cancer or a benign thyroid nodule (not recorded which). Some clones in this sample may be carry-over from other donors' samples. This CDR3 is CASTGPPRQLTEAFF. In DNA, the CDR3 is TGTGCCAGCACCGGCCCCCCGAGACAGCTCACTGAAGCTTTCTTT.